Described below is a single TCR beta chain sequence and its context. V lost 6 bases and J lost 8, with 18 bases in between. CDR3 size: 14 residues. Per the germline V gene, CDR1 is MNHNS and CDR2 is SASEGT. TCRdb re-derived calls from the PCR reads in MiXCR, one entry per CDR3 protein. This table has fewer than 30,000 distinct CDR3 sequences, 45% to 50% appearing once. Donors had localized lung adenocarcinoma, a non-small cell lung cancer. This specimen belongs to a study of CD4 and CD8 cells across lung adenocarcinoma regions. The clonotype originates from a male donor with lung adenocarcinoma. The CD4 and CD8 labels of this study may be unreliable. Sample: CD8+ T cells from the center of a lung tumor. The chain employs TRBV6-1 and TRBJ2-3; D perhaps matches TRBD1 (8 bases). CDR3 DNA sequence: TGTGCCAGCAGCACAGGGGGGGATACCGGTACGCAGTATTTT. Protein product: CASSTGGDTGTQYF.